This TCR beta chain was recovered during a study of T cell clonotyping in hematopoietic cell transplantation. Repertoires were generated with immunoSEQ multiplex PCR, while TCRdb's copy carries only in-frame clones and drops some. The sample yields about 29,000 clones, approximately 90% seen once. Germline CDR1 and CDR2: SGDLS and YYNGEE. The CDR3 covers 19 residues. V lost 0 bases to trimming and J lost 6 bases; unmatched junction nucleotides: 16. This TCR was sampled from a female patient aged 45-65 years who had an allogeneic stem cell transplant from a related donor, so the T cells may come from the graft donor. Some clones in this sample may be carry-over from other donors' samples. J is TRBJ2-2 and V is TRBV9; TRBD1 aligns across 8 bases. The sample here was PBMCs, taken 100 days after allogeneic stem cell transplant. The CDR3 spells CASSVADGSGDRGSGELFF. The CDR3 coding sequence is TGTGCCAGCAGCGTAGCAGATGGTTCCGGTGACAGGGGATCCGGGGAGCTGTTTTTT.